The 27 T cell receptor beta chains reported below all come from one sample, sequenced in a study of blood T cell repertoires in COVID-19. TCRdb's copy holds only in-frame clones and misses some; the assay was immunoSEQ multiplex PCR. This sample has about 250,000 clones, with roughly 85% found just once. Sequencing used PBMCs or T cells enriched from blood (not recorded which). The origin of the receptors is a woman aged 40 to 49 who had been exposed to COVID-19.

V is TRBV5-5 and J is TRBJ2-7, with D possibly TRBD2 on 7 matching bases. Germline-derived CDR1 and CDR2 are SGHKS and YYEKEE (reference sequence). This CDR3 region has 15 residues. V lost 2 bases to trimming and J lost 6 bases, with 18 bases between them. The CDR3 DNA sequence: TGTGCCAGCAGCTTAACGGGGGGCGCGGGGTCCGAGCAGTACTTC. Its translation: CASSLTGGAGSEQYF.

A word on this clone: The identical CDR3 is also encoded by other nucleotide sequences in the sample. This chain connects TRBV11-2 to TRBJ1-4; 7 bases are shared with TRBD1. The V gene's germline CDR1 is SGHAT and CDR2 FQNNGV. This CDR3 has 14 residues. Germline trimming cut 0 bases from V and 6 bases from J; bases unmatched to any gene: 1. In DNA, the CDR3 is TGTGCCAGCAGCTTAGACAGGGGGGATGAAAAACTGTTTTTT. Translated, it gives CASSLDRGDEKLFF.

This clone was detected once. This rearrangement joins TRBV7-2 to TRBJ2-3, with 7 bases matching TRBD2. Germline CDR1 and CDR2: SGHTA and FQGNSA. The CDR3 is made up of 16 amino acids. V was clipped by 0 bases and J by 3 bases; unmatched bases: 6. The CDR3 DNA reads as TGTGCCAGCAGCTTAGCGGGCCAAGCGGGGACAGATACGCAGTATTTT. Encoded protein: CASSLAGQAGTDTQYF. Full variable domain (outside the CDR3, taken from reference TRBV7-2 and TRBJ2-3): GAGVSQSPSNKVTEKGKDVELRCDPISGHTALYWYRQSLGQGLEFLIYFQGNSAPDKSGLPSDRFSAERTGGSVSTLTIQRTQQEDSAVYLCASSLAGQAGTDTQYFGPGTRLTVL.

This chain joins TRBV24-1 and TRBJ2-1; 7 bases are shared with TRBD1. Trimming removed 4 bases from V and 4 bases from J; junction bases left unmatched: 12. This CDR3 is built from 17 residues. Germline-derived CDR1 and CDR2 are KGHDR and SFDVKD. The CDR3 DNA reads TGTGCCACCAGTGAGTCCCGGGTGGGGACAGTATACAATGAGCAGTTCTTC. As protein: CATSESRVGTVYNEQFF.

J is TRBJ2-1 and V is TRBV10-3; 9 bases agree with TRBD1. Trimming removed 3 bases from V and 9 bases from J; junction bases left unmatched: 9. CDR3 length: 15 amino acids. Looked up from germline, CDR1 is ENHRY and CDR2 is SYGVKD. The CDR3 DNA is TGTGCCATCAGTGATCCCCCTGACAGGGGGTTTGAGCAGTTCTTC. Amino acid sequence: CAISDPPDRGFEQFF.

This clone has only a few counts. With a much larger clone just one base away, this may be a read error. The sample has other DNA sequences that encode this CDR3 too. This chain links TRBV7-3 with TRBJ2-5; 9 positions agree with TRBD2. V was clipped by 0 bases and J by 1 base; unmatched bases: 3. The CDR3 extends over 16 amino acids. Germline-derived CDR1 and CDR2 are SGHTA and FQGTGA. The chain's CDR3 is CASSLTGTSLQETQYF. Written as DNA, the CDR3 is TGTGCCAGCAGCTTAACCGGGACTAGCCTCCAAGAGACCCAGTACTTC.

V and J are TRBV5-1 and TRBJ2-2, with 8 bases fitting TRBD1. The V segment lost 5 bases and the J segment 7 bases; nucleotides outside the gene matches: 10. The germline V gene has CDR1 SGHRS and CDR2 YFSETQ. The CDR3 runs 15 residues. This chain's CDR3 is CASRWNAGGHGELFF. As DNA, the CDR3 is TGCGCCAGCAGGTGGAACGCAGGGGGCCACGGGGAGCTGTTTTTT.

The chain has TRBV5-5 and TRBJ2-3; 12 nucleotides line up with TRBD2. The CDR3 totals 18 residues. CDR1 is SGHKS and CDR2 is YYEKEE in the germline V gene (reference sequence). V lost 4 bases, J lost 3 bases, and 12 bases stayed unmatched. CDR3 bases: TGTGCCAGCAGCCCCGGGCGGCTAGCGGGGGGGCGAACAGATACGCAGTATTTT. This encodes CASSPGRLAGGRTDTQYF.

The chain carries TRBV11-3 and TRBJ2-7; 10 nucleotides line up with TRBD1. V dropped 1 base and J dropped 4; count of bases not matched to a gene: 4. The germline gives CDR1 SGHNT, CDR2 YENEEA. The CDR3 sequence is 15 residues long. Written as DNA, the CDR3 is TGTGCCAGCAGCTTAGGCCCGGACAGGGGGTACGAGCAGTACTTC. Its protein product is CASSLGPDRGYEQYF.

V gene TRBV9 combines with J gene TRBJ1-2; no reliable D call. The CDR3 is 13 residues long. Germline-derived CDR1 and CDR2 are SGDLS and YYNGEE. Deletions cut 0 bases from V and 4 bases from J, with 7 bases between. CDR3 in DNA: TGTGCCAGCAGCGTAGGAGGCGGCTATGGCTACACCTTC. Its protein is CASSVGGGYGYTF.

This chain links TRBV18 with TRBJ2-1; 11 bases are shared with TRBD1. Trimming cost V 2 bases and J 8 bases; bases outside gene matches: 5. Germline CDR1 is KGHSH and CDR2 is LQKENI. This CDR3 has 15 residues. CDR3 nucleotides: TGTGCCAGCTCACCAACAGGACAGGGGGCAGATGAGCAGTTCTTC. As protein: CASSPTGQGADEQFF.

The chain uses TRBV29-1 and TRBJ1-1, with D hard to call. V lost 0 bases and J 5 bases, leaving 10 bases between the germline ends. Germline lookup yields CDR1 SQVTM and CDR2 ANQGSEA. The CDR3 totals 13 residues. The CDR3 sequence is CSVEDPTRTEAFF. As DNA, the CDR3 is TGCAGCGTTGAAGATCCCACGAGGACTGAAGCTTTCTTT. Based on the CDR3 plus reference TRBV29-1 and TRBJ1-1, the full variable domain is SAVISQKPSRDICQRGTSLTIQCQVDSQVTMMFWYRQQPGQSLTLIATANQGSEATYESGFVIDKFPISRPNLTFSTLTVSNMSPEDSSIYLCSVEDPTRTEAFFGQGTRLTVV.

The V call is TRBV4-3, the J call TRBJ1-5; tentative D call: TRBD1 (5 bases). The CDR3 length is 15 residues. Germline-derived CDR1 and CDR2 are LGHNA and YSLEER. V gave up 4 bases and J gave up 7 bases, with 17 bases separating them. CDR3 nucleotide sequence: TGCGCCAGCAGCCCAACCGGACAACTATACCAGCCCCAGCATTTT. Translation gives CASSPTGQLYQPQHF.

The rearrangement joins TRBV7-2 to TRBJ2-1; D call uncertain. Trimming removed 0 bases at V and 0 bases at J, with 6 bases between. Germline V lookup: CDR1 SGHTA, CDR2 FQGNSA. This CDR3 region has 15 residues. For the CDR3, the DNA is TGTGCCAGCAGCTTAGCGTCGAGCTCCTACAATGAGCAGTTCTTC. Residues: CASSLASSSYNEQFF. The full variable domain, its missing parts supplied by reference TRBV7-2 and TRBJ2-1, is GAGVSQSPSNKVTEKGKDVELRCDPISGHTALYWYRQSLGQGLEFLIYFQGNSAPDKSGLPSDRFSAERTGGSVSTLTIQRTQQEDSAVYLCASSLASSSYNEQFFGPGTRLTVL.

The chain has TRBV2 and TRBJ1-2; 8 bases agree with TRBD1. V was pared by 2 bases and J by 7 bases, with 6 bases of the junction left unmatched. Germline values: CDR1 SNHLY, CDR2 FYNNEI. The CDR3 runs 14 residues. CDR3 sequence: CASSELAGGGGYTF. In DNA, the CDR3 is TGTGCCAGCAGTGAATTGGCAGGGGGCGGTGGCTACACCTTC.

In DNA, the CDR3 is TGTGCCAGCAGCCCAAGCTGGGACACGATGAACACTGAAGCTTTCTTT. As protein: CASSPSWDTMNTEAFF. The chain employs TRBV7-9 and TRBJ1-1; D perhaps matches TRBD1 (6 bases). V was cut by 5 bases and J by 0 bases, with 16 bases left in between. CDR1 and CDR2 from the germline V gene are SEHNR and FQNEAQ (reference sequence). The CDR3 is made up of 16 amino acids.

CDR3 sequence: CAISELEGPSNYGYTF. CDR3 DNA sequence: TGTGCCATCAGTGAGTTAGAGGGCCCGTCTAACTATGGCTACACCTTC. The chain is built from TRBV10-3 and TRBJ1-2; no clear D. Germline lookup yields CDR1 ENHRY and CDR2 SYGVKD. Trimming left V 1 base short and J 0 bases short, with 12 bases between. The CDR3 spans 16 residues.

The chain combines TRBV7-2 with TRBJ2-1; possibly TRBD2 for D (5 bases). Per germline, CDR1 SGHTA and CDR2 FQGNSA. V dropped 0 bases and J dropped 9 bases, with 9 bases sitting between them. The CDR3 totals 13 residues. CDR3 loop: CASSLADYVEQFF. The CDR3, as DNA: TGTGCCAGCAGCTTAGCAGACTATGTTGAGCAGTTCTTC.

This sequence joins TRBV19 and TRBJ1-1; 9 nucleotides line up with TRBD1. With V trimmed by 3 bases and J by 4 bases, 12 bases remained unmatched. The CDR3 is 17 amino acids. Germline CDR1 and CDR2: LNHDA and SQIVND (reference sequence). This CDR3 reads CASSIQVGGQGVTEAFF. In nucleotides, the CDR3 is TGTGCCAGTAGTATCCAGGTGGGGGGACAGGGTGTCACTGAAGCTTTCTTT.

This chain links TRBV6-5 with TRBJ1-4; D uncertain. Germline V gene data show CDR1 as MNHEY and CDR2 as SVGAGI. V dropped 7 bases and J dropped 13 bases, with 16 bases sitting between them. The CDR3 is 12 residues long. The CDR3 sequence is CASKFSTAGLFF. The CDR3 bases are TGTGCCAGCAAGTTCTCGACGGCAGGACTGTTTTTT.

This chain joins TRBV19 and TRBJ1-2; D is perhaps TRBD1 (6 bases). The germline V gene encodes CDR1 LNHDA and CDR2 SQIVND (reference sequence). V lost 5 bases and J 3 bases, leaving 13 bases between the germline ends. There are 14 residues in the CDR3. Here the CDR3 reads CASSSRDNYYGYTF. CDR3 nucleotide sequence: TGTGCCAGTAGTTCCCGGGACAACTACTATGGCTACACCTTC.

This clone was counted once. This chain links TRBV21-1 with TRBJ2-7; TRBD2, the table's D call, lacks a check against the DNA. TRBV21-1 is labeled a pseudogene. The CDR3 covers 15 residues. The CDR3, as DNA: TGTGCCAGCAGCCCGGGGGGCGGGGGCCCCCACGAGCAGTACTTC. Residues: CASSPGGGGPHEQYF.

CDR3 bases: TGTGCCAGCAGCTCCACAGGGACCTATGGCTACACCTTC. Its protein product is CASSSTGTYGYTF. The rearrangement joins TRBV11-2 to TRBJ1-2, with TRBD1 as a possible D gene (6 bases). The germline V gene encodes CDR1 SGHAT and CDR2 FQNNGV. Trimming cost V 4 bases and J 4 bases, with 10 bases left between them. This CDR3 is built from 13 residues.

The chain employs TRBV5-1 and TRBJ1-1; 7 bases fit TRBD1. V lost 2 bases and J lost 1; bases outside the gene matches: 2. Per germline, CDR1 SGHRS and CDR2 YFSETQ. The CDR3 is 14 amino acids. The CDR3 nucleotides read TGCGCCAGCAGCTTAACAGGGGAGAACACTGAAGCTTTCTTT. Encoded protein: CASSLTGENTEAFF.

The CDR3 region has the DNA TGTGCCATCAGTGAGCGGACTAGCGGTGGCCTCGAGCAGTACTTC. Protein product: CAISERTSGGLEQYF. J is TRBJ2-7 and V is TRBV10-3, with 10 bases lining up with TRBD2. The CDR3 length is 15 residues. After removal of 2 bases from V and 6 bases from J, the junction contained 7 bases not matched to a gene. Germline V gene lookup returns CDR1 ENHRY and CDR2 SYGVKD.

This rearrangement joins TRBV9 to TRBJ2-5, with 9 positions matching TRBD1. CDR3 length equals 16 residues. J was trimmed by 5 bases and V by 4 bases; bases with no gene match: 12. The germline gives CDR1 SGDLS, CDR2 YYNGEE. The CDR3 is CASSIPSDRGGETQYF. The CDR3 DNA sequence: TGTGCCAGCAGCATCCCGTCGGACAGGGGCGGGGAGACCCAGTACTTC. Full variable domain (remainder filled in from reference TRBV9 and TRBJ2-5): DSGVTQTPKHLITATGQRVTLRCSPRSGDLSVYWYQQSLDQGLQFLIQYYNGEERAKGNILERFSAQQFPDLHSELNLSSLELGDSALYFCASSIPSDRGGETQYFGPGTRLLVL.

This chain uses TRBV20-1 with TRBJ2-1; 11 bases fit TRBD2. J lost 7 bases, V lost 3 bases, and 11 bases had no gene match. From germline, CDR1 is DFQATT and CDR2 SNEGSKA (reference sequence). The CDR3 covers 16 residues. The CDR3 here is CSASGVAGGPPNEQFF. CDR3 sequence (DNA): TGCAGTGCTAGTGGGGTAGCGGGGGGGCCTCCGAATGAGCAGTTCTTC.